These 18 T cell receptor beta chains originate from one sample sequenced in a study. MiXCR, run by TCRdb on the RT-PCR reads, gives a single entry per CDR3 protein. The top ten hold roughly 7.7% of the sample, which has thousands of distinct CDR3 sequences, 90% to 95% seen once. The sequencing input was memory CD4+ T cells from blood. The receptors come from a female donor in good health, serving as a healthy control.

With regard to this clonotype: At one end, the junction sequence differs from germline, possibly due to a read error. This beta chain is an unintended read in a library built for alpha chains; its size means little. The chain recombines TRBV3-1 with TRBJ1-5; no reliable D call. The CDR3 runs 15 residues. Germline CDR1 reads LGHDT; CDR2 reads YNNKEL (reference sequence). The CDR3 nucleotides are TGTGCCAGCAGCAAAGAGGACCTAGGGAGTCAGCCCCAGCATTTT. This sequence encodes CASSKEDLGSQPQHF.

Remarks on this clonotype: A library prepared for alpha chains yielded this beta chain as an off-target read; its size is of little meaning. The CDR3 region is CASSSSRLVSYEQYF. In DNA form, the CDR3 reads TGTGCCAGCAGTTCGAGTAGGTTGGTCTCCTACGAGCAGTACTTC. The rearrangement joins TRBV12-3 or TRBV12-4 to TRBJ2-7; D not certain. The V and J ends lost 4 bases and 0 bases respectively, with 13 bases between them. The length of the CDR3 is 15 residues.

Comments on this clonotype: This beta chain came through as a stray read in a library set up for alpha chains, and its size says little. The V gene is TRBV6-5, the J gene TRBJ1-2; no clear D. Germline assignment: CDR1 MNHEY and CDR2 SVGAGI. CDR3 length equals 15 residues. Trimming stripped 0 bases from V and 4 bases from J, with 12 bases between. DNA of the CDR3: TGTGCCAGCAGTTACTCAGGACGGATTGGCTATGGCTACACCTTC. Translation gives CASSYSGRIGYGYTF.

Worth noting for this clonotype: The library was built for alpha chains, so this beta chain is an off-target read and its size means little. The chain uses TRBV7-6 and TRBJ2-1; 10 nucleotides match TRBD2. Trimming took 5 bases from V and 1 from J; bases not matched to a gene: 8. Germline loops: CDR1 SGHVS, CDR2 FNYEAQ. The CDR3 spans 17 residues. For the CDR3, the DNA is TGTGCCAGCAGCCCGGGTAGCGGGGGGACTTCCTACAATGAGCAGTTCTTC. Encoded protein: CASSPGSGGTSYNEQFF.

Regarding this clonotype: This beta chain lies outside the target of a library built for alpha chains; its clone size means little. The chain employs TRBV4-1 and TRBJ1-5, with TRBD1 matching 8 bases. The CDR3 contains 20 residues. V was pared by 2 bases and J by 0 bases, with 15 bases of the junction left unmatched. Germline V gene sequence: CDR1 MGHRA, CDR2 YSYEKL. CDR3 in DNA: TGCGCCAGCAGCCAACCTCCCGGGACAGGCACCAAAGATAGCAATCAGCCCCAGCATTTT. It yields the protein CASSQPPGTGTKDSNQPQHF.

As to this clonotype: A library made for alpha chains picked up this beta chain off target, so its size means little. The genes are TRBV7-7 and TRBJ2-3; 8 nucleotides align to TRBD1. The ends lost 8 bases at V and 2 bases at J; junction bases unmatched: 9. Germline V lookup: CDR1 SSHAT, CDR2 FNYEAQ (reference sequence). This CDR3 spans 15 amino acids. CDR3 sequence (DNA): TGTGCCAGCGCTACCGGGACAGGCTACACAGATACGCAGTATTTT. Translated: CASATGTGYTDTQYF.

A remark on this clonotype: This beta chain was picked up by a library intended for alpha chains and is off target, so its count carries little meaning. The chain's CDR3 is CASSLSRDTEAFF. The CDR3 nucleotides read TGCGCCAGCAGCCTATCAAGAGACACTGAAGCTTTCTTT. This chain connects TRBV5-1 to TRBJ1-1; D is undetermined. V dropped 4 bases and J dropped 3 bases, with 10 bases sitting between them. Germline V CDR1 and CDR2: SGHRS, YFSETQ. CDR3 length equals 13 residues.

A single count supports this clonotype. Because this beta chain is a stray read in a library intended to capture alpha chains, its abundance should not be given much weight. The rearrangement uses TRBV5-1 and TRBJ2-5; 12 bases match TRBD2. Germline CDR1 and CDR2: SGHRS and YFSETQ. This CDR3 is 17 amino acids long. Germline trimming cut 0 bases from V and 4 bases from J; bases unmatched to any gene: 7. The CDR3 bases are TGCGCCAGCAGCTTGGGACTAGCGGGGGACCTAGCAGAGACCCAGTACTTC. It translates to CASSLGLAGDLAETQYF.

Of note for this clonotype: As an off-target read in a library built for alpha chains, this beta chain has a frequency of little significance. V usage is TRBV29-1 and J usage is TRBJ2-1; unclear D gene. The CDR3 sequence is 8 residues long. The V and J ends lost 6 bases and 8 bases respectively, with 2 bases between them. The V gene's germline CDR1 is SQVTM and CDR2 ANQGSEA. The CDR3 bases are TGCAGCGTAGATGAGCAGTTCTTC. This encodes CSVDEQFF.

To note about this clonotype: This beta chain slipped into a library made for alpha chains as a stray read, so its size is not meaningful. This chain uses TRBV11-2 with TRBJ2-7, with D possibly TRBD2 on 6 matching bases. Trimming took off 4 bases at V and 3 bases at J, with 19 bases between the two ends. CDR1 is SGHAT and CDR2 is FQNNGV in the germline V gene. CDR3 length: 16 residues. The CDR3 reads CASSSGWGRGNYEQYF. The CDR3 DNA reads as TGTGCCAGCAGCTCGGGGTGGGGACGGGGGAACTACGAGCAGTACTTC.

Concerning this clonotype: The library was prepared for alpha chains; this beta chain is a stray read, so its frequency means little. The gene calls are TRBV5-5 and TRBJ1-4; no clear D. Trimming stripped 4 bases from V and 7 bases from J, with 14 bases between. CDR3 length: 14 residues. Germline V lookup: CDR1 SGHKS, CDR2 YYEKEE (reference sequence). The CDR3, as DNA: TGTGCCAGCAGCCAGGTTGGAGTCGGTGAAAAACTGTTTTTT. Its translation: CASSQVGVGEKLFF.

A word on this clonotype: This beta chain appears as a stray read in a library generated for alpha chains; its size is not informative. The V call is TRBV10-3, the J call TRBJ1-5, with 7 nucleotides matching TRBD1. This CDR3 is built from 13 residues. Germline CDR1 and CDR2: ENHRY and SYGVKD. Trimming took 6 bases from V and 7 from J; bases not matched to a gene: 6. The DNA for the CDR3 is TGTGCCATCAGCCAGGACAGGCCCCAGCCCCAGCATTTT. It codes for CAISQDRPQPQHF.

Regarding this clonotype: This beta chain is an off-target read within a library intended for alpha chains, so its frequency means little. The chain joins TRBV12-3 or TRBV12-4 to TRBJ2-1; 9 bases are a match to TRBD2. V was clipped by 1 base and J by 7 bases; unmatched bases: 8. The CDR3 contains 16 residues. The CDR3 here is CASSLGLAGISNEQFF. The CDR3 DNA reads as TGTGCCAGCAGTTTAGGCCTAGCGGGAATTTCTAATGAGCAGTTCTTC.

For this clonotype: This beta chain is an unintended read in a library built for alpha chains; its size means little. The genes are TRBV27 and TRBJ2-3, with D perhaps being TRBD1 or TRBD2 (5 bases each). This CDR3 spans 14 amino acids. CDR1 and CDR2 from the germline V gene are MNHEY and SMNVEV (reference sequence). V dropped 5 bases and J dropped 3 bases, with 12 bases sitting between them. The CDR3 bases are TGTGCCAGCAGTCCCCGGGACCTAACAGATACGCAGTATTTT. Residues: CASSPRDLTDTQYF.

Turning to this clonotype: The size of this beta chain means little, since it is a stray read in a library made for alpha chains. This sequence joins TRBV11-2 and TRBJ1-6, with D unresolved. Per the germline V gene, CDR1 is SGHAT and CDR2 is FQNNGV. Trimming pared 0 bases from V and 7 bases from J, leaving 7 bases between. CDR3 size: 14 residues. The CDR3 DNA is TGTGCCAGCAGCTTAGATCAAGGGAATTCACCCCTCCACTTT. Amino acid sequence: CASSLDQGNSPLHF.

A remark on this clonotype: Little can be read into the size of this beta chain, an off-target read in a library designed for alpha chains. The rearrangement links TRBV20-1 to TRBJ2-5; 9 bases fit TRBD1. CDR1 is DFQATT and CDR2 is SNEGSKA in the germline V gene (reference sequence). V was clipped by 0 bases and J by 6 bases; unmatched bases: 11. This CDR3 region has 16 residues. CDR3 bases: TGCAGTGCTAGAGATCCGGGACAGGGTAACAAAAAGACCCAGTACTTC. Its protein product is CSARDPGQGNKKTQYF.

A word on this clonotype: This beta chain came through as a stray read in a library set up for alpha chains, and its size says little. V usage is TRBV7-2 and J usage is TRBJ2-7; D is ambiguous. Germline CDR1 SGHTA, CDR2 FQGNSA. Trimming left V 0 bases short and J 0 bases short, with 9 bases between. CDR3 length: 15 residues. CDR3 region: CASSLAGLSSYEQYF. The CDR3 region has the DNA TGTGCCAGCAGCTTAGCAGGCCTGAGCTCCTACGAGCAGTACTTC.

Only a few counts were recorded for this clonotype. This beta chain appears as a stray read in a library generated for alpha chains; its size is not informative. This sequence joins TRBV29-1 and TRBJ1-2; D not resolved. The CDR3 has 13 residues. The germline V and J ends were trimmed by 4 bases and 3 bases, with 12 bases remaining between them. Per the germline V gene, CDR1 is SQVTM and CDR2 is ANQGSEA. CDR3 in amino acids: CSVVKGRDYGYTF. CDR3 bases: TGCAGCGTTGTCAAGGGTAGGGACTATGGCTACACCTTC.